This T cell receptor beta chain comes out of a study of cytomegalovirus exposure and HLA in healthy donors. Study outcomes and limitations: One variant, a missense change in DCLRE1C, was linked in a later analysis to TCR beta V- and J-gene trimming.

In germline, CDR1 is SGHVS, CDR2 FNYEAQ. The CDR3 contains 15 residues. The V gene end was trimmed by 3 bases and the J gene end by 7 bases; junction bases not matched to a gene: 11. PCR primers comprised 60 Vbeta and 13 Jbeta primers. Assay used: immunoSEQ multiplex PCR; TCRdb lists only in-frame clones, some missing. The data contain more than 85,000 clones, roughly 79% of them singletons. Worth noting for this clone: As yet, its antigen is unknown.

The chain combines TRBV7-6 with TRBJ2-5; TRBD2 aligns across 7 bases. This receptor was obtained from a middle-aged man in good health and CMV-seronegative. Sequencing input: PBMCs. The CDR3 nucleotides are TGTGCCAGCAGCTTCAGCGGGGCCTCCGCGGGGACCCAGTACTTC. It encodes CASSFSGASAGTQYF.